This TCR beta chain was sequenced during a study of healthy donors' naive CD4 and CD8 T cells. Overall study results and limits: The study did not address homeostatic proliferation effects in naive T cells.

Naive CD4+ cells were sorted as CD4+CD8-CD45RO-CD45RA+; naive CD8+ as CD8+CD4-CD45RA+CD27bright. A word on this clonotype: Antigen unknown.

Per the germline V gene, CDR1 is LGHNA and CDR2 is YSLEER. Trimming pared 0 bases from V and 9 bases from J, leaving 5 bases between. This CDR3 is 12 amino acids long. A linear amplification protocol produced the TCR libraries from 500 ng of total RNA. TCRdb independently ran MiXCR on the reads; one entry per CDR3 protein. The table includes some 190,000 distinct CDR3 sequences, around three quarters detected once. Source material: naive CD4+ and CD8+ T cells sorted from blood, pooled from several donors. The clonotype originates from a pool of human donors in good health; the sample pools cells from several healthy donors. The chain carries TRBV4-3 and TRBJ2-2; D remains ambiguous. CDR3 sequence: CASSQDLRELFF. CDR3 coding DNA: TGCGCCAGCAGCCAAGATTTGAGGGAGCTGTTTTTT.